This T cell receptor (beta chain) is from a study of blood T cell repertoires in COVID-19. The wider study: Both acute and convalescent COVID-19 samples were obtained from the United States, Italy and Spain. PBMCs, B-cell-depleted T cells, or T cells were the source of the cDNA or gDNA that made up the material.

Methods used by the authors: Reference gene primer amplification yielded estimated nucleated cell counts. Repertoires were generated with immunoSEQ multiplex PCR, while TCRdb's copy carries only in-frame clones and drops some. That table gives V, J and clone size, and the DNA gave D and trimming. The data show 200,000 to 300,000 clones, less than 90% seen once. Sequencing was carried out using peripheral blood. The source of this sequence is a young man with active or convalescent COVID-19.

In nucleotides, the CDR3 is TGTGCCAGCAGCCCTCGAGGTGTCGGAAAACTGTTTTTT. Protein product: CASSPRGVGKLFF. The chain joins TRBV12-3 or TRBV12-4 to TRBJ1-4; D not resolved. V was trimmed by 6 bases and J by 10 bases, leaving 15 bases between them. The CDR3 has 13 amino acids.